This TCR beta chain was recovered during a study of T cells after yellow fever vaccination. A few counts support this clonotype. The V gene end was trimmed by 3 bases and the J gene end by 5 bases; junction bases not matched to a gene: 10. The germline V gene encodes CDR1 SGHTA and CDR2 FQGNSA. The length of the CDR3 is 16 residues. Each CDR3 protein is one row after TCRdb ran MiXCR on the 5' RACE reads. The repertoire holds hundreds of thousands of distinct CDR3 sequences, with 15% to 20% as singletons. The clonotype comes from a man aged 25-45 years who received the YFV17D yellow fever vaccine. This specimen consisted of PBMCs, obtained 15 days after the yellow fever booster vaccination. The chain recombines TRBV7-2 with TRBJ2-4, with TRBD2 matching over 7 bases. CDR3 amino acids: CASSFGGGLMENIQYF. CDR3 nucleotides: TGTGCCAGCAGCTTTGGGGGGGGATTAATGGAAAACATTCAGTACTTC.